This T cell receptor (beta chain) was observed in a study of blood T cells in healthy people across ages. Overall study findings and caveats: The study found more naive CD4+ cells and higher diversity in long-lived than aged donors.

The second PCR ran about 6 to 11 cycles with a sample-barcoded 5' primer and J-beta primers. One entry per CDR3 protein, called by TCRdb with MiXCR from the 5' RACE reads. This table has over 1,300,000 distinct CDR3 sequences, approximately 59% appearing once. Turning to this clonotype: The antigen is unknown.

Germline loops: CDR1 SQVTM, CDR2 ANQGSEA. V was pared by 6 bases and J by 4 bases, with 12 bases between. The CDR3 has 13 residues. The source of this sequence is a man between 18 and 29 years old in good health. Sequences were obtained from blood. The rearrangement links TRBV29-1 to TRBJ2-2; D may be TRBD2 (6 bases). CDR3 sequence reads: CSVMGGITGELFF. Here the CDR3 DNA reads TGCAGCGTAATGGGGGGTATCACCGGGGAGCTGTTTTTT.